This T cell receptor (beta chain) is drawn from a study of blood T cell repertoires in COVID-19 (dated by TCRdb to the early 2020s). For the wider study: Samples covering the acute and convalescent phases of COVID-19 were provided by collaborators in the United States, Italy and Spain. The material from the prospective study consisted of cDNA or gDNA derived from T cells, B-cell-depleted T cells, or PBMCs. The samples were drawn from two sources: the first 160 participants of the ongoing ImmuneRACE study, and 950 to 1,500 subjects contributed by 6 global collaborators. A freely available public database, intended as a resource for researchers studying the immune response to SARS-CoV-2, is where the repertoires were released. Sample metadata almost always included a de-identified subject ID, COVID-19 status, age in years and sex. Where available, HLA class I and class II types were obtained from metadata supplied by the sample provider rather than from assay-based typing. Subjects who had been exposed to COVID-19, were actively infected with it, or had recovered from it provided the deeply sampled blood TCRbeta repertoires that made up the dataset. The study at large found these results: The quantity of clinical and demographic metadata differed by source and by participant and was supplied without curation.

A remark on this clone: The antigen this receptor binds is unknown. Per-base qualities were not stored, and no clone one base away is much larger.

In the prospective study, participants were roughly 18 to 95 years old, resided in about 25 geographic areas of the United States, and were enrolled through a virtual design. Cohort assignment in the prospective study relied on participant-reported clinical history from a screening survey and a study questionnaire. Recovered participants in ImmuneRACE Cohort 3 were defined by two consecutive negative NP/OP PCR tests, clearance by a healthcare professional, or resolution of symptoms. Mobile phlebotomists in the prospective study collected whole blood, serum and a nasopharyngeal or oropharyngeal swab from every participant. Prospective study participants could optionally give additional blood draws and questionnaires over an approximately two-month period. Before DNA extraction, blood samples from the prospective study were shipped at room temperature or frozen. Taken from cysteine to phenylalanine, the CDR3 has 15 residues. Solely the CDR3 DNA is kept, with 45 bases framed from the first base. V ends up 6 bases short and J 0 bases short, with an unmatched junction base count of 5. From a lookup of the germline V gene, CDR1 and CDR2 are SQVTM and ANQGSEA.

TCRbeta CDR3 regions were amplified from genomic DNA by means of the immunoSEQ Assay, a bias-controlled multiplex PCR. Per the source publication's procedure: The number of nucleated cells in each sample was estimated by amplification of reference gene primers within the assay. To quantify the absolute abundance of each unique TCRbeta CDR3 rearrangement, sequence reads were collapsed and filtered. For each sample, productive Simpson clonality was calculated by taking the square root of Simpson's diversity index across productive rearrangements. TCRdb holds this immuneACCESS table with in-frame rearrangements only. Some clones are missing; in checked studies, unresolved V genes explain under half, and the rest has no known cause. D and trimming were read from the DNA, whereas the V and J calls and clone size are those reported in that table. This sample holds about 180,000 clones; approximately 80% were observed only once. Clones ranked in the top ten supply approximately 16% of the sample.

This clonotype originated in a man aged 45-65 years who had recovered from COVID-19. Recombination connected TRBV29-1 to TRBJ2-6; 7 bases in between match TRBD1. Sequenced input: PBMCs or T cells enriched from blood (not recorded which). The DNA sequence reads TGCAGCGTCCAAACAGGGGTCTCTGGGGCCAACGTCCTGACTTTC. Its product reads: CSVQTGVSGANVLTF.